This record looks at one TCR beta chain sequence and its context. This clone's antigen is unknown. The record has no base qualities; no much larger clone is one base away. Between the V and J ends, shortened by 0 bases and 4 bases respectively, the junction contains 9 bases. Its CDR3 holds 14 amino acids, cysteine through phenylalanine. Of the read, only the CDR3 DNA is kept; its 42 bases are in frame from base 1. From the germline V gene, CDR1 is MNHEY and CDR2 is SVGAGI. TCRbeta CDR3 regions were amplified from genomic DNA by means of the immunoSEQ Assay, a bias-controlled multiplex PCR. In the source study's methods: The number of nucleated cells in each sample was estimated from the amplification of reference gene primers within the assay. Sequence reads were collapsed and filtered to measure the absolute abundance of every unique TCRbeta CDR3 rearrangement. For each sample, productive Simpson clonality was calculated as the square root of Simpson's diversity index across productive rearrangements. TCRdb provides this immuneACCESS table in a form limited to in-frame rearrangements. Some clones are lacking; in checked studies, under half of them reflect an unresolved V gene, and why the rest are absent is not known. Clone size and V and J calls were adopted from that table, with D and trimming inferred from the DNA. The sample has 350,000 to 450,000 clones on record, 85% of them singletons. Together, the top ten hold around 3.4% of the sample.

The sample originates from a study of blood T cell repertoires in COVID-19 (TCRdb year 2020). Background for the entire study: The collaborator samples originated in the United States, Italy and Spain and spanned the acute and convalescent phases of COVID-19. Where available, HLA class I and class II types were taken from metadata supplied by the sample provider and were not determined by assay-based typing. The material from the prospective study consisted of cDNA or gDNA derived from T cells, B-cell-depleted T cells, or PBMCs. A de-identified subject ID, COVID-19 status, age in years and sex were almost always included in the sample metadata. Deeply sampled blood TCRbeta repertoires from subjects exposed to, actively infected with, or recovered from COVID-19 were included in the dataset. The repertoires were released in a freely available public database intended as a resource for research on the immune response to SARS-CoV-2. Samples came from the ongoing ImmuneRACE study (first 160 participants) plus 1,254 subjects from 6 global collaborators. The paper's findings and limits, for the study overall: The amount of clinical and demographic metadata varied by source and participant and was provided uncurated.

Whole blood was collected in K2EDTA tubes by collaborating institutions according to the institutions' own protocols. Collaborator samples were shipped for TCRbeta analysis as frozen whole blood, isolated PBMCs, or DNA extracted from either sample type. The source is a woman aged 18-29 years with acute or convalescent COVID-19. Sequenced material: peripheral blood. The chain couples TRBV6-5 to TRBJ2-5; TRBD2 could be the D gene, as 6 bases match. The nucleotide sequence reads TGTGCCAGCAGTTACTCATCGGGGGTAGAGACCCAGTACTTC. Translated, it gives CASSYSSGVETQYF.